This TCR beta chain was sequenced for a study of OX40 agonist ivuxolimab in advanced cancers. Study-wide context: Patients were treated with intravenous ivuxolimab, dosed at 0.01 to 10 mg/kg and infused every 2 weeks. Of the participants, approximately 38% had some prior anti-PD-1, anti-PD-L1 or anti-CTLA-4 therapy, which was allowed. Findings and caveats of the study: Among T cells, CD8+ cells averaged more expanded clones than CD4+ cells. Clonal expansion was seen in CD4+ and CD8+ blood T cells by week 6 at 0.1 to 3.0 mg/kg.

Comments on this clone: Its antigen is still unknown. A read error may account for a junction end that differs from germline.

Germline V gives CDR1 MGHDK, CDR2 SYGVNS. CDR3 length: 13 amino acids. Data came from immunoSEQ multiplex PCR; TCRdb stores just in-frame clones and leaves some out. Of around 46,000 clones in the sample, about 91% were seen once. The source material was CD4+ or CD8+ T cells sorted from blood, sampled in a trial of the OX40 agonist ivuxolimab. The sequence came from an adult with an advanced solid tumor such as melanoma, head and neck, liver or kidney cancer. The genes are TRBV25-1 and TRBJ1-1; D unclear. The CDR3 loop is CASSEVGNSEAFF. CDR3 nucleotide sequence: TGTGCCAGCAGTGAGGTAGGGAACTCTGAAGCTTTCTTT.